These T cell receptor beta chains were read from a single sample in a study of vaccination and CD4 T cells after COVID-19. TCRdb analysed the PCR reads with MiXCR anew, one entry per CDR3 protein. In the table there are about 25,000 distinct CDR3 sequences, approximately 50% of which are singletons. Antigens for these TCRs are unknown. Input material: CD4+ T cells from blood, cultured in vitro. These receptors all stem from a human donor who had recovered from COVID-19. Both conserved end residues are part of each CDR3.

CDR3 protein: CASSGGPGETQYF
J gene: TRBJ2-5
V gene: TRBV2

CDR3 protein: CASSLTNDGTPGGYTF
J gene: TRBJ1-2
V gene: TRBV27

CDR3 protein: CASSDRALAGGPPDTQYF
J gene: TRBJ2-3
V gene: TRBV6-2/TRBV6-3

CDR3 protein: CASSDSSQGGYGYTF
J gene: TRBJ1-2
V gene: TRBV6-4

CDR3 protein: CASSWAGGDTQYF
J gene: TRBJ2-3
V gene: TRBV11-2

CDR3 protein: CASSLVDGAPQYF
J gene: TRBJ2-7
V gene: TRBV7-7

CDR3 protein: CASSHPGQVDTEAFF
J gene: TRBJ1-1
V gene: TRBV4-3

CDR3 protein: CASSIMSGQASANYGYTF
J gene: TRBJ1-2
V gene: TRBV19

CDR3 protein: CSARDIDRVQETQYF
J gene: TRBJ2-5
V gene: TRBV20-1

CDR3 protein: CATGRGGGGYTF
J gene: TRBJ1-2
V gene: TRBV28

CDR3 protein: CSARDLRALYEQYF
J gene: TRBJ2-7
V gene: TRBV20-1

CDR3 protein: CAISRVGNQPQHF
J gene: TRBJ1-5
V gene: TRBV10-3

CDR3 protein: CASSQRDREGAETQYF
J gene: TRBJ2-5
V gene: TRBV6-2/TRBV6-3

CDR3 protein: CASSSQGQGLEAFF
J gene: TRBJ1-1
V gene: TRBV7-9

CDR3 protein: CSADEPSGSHEQFF
J gene: TRBJ2-1
V gene: TRBV20-1

CDR3 protein: CATSVADGGQETQYF
J gene: TRBJ2-5
V gene: TRBV24-1

CDR3 protein: CSARLDGNTEAFF
J gene: TRBJ1-1
V gene: TRBV20-1

CDR3 protein: CASSQTSGKSLGNPGELFF
J gene: TRBJ2-2
V gene: TRBV6-1

CDR3 protein: CASSLGQGASNEQFF
J gene: TRBJ2-1
V gene: TRBV7-2

CDR3 protein: CASSFVTVAKNIQYF
J gene: TRBJ2-4
V gene: TRBV28

CDR3 protein: CASSSTVPRGITDTQYF
J gene: TRBJ2-3
V gene: TRBV11-2

CDR3 protein: CASSPGANTEAFF
J gene: TRBJ1-1
V gene: TRBV12-3/TRBV12-4

CDR3 protein: CASRDSGEPGETQYF
J gene: TRBJ2-5
V gene: TRBV5-4

CDR3 protein: CASSLASRVHEQYF
J gene: TRBJ2-7
V gene: TRBV5-4

CDR3 protein: CASFSRRGSYNEQFF
J gene: TRBJ2-1
V gene: TRBV28

CDR3 protein: CASSLISGSNEQFF
J gene: TRBJ2-1
V gene: TRBV5-5

CDR3 protein: CSAAEGKGLATYEQYF
J gene: TRBJ2-7
V gene: TRBV20-1

CDR3 protein: CASSPTTDTQYF
J gene: TRBJ2-3
V gene: TRBV11-3

CDR3 protein: CASNPGAYEQYF
J gene: TRBJ2-7
V gene: TRBV2

CDR3 protein: CASSRQGSGSNQPQHF
J gene: TRBJ1-5
V gene: TRBV18

CDR3 protein: CAISEKGIKNTEAFF
J gene: TRBJ1-1
V gene: TRBV10-3